This T cell receptor beta chain originates from a study of blood T cell repertoires in COVID-19. In the source study's methods: Using reference gene primer amplification, nucleated cell counts were estimated. Repertoires were generated with immunoSEQ multiplex PCR, while TCRdb's copy carries only in-frame clones and drops some. For V, J and clone size, that table is used; D and trimming come from the DNA. Of about 86,000 clones in the sample, roughly 84% were seen once. This CDR3 is 11 amino acids long. Germline V gives CDR1 SQVTM, CDR2 ANQGSEA. Trimming cost V 4 bases and J 8 bases, with 11 bases left between them.

This sequence joins TRBV29-1 and TRBJ1-2, with unresolved D. The sequenced sample consisted of peripheral blood. This TCR was sampled from a man between 65 and 80 years old with acute or convalescent COVID-19. The CDR3 nucleotides read TGCAGCGTTGGAGAGCGAGGCGGCTACACCTTC. It is translated as CSVGERGGYTF.